Following are 9 T cell receptor beta chains from one sample sequenced in a study of control samples from healthy donors and cancer patients (TCRdb year 2020). The protocol used for the library was the immunoSEQ multiplex PCR assay. The clones in this table, taken by TCRdb from immuneACCESS, are in-frame only. Not every clone is retained; where verified, under half of the shortfall comes from an unresolved V gene, and the cause of the rest is unknown. In this sample the table shows 70,000 or so clones, 85% to 95% of which occur a single time. Jointly, the top ten make up about 6.2% of the sample. The material sequenced was blood. Source of these receptors: a woman in her 40s in good health.

This clone was seen a handful of times. V gene TRBV7-9 combines with J gene TRBJ1-2, with a weak D call TRBD1 (6 bases). The CDR3 loop spans 17 amino acids. Germline CDR1 SEHNR, CDR2 FQNEAQ (reference sequence). V shed 5 bases and J shed 0 bases, with 19 bases lying between them. In nucleotides, the CDR3 is TGTGCCAGCAGCCGACCCTCCAACAGGGTCGCTAACTATGGCTACACCTTC. Protein sequence: CASSRPSNRVANYGYTF.

The chain employs TRBV7-2 and TRBJ1-2; D not certain. Germline lookup yields CDR1 SGHTA and CDR2 FQGNSA. The germline V and J ends were trimmed by 3 bases and 6 bases, with 17 bases remaining between them. The CDR3 loop spans 15 amino acids. CDR3 loop: CASSFNGYPGDGYTF. The CDR3 bases are TGTGCCAGCAGCTTCAATGGATACCCCGGGGATGGCTACACCTTC.

This clone was observed a single time. The chain combines TRBV28 with TRBJ1-3, with D uncertain. The germline V and J ends were trimmed by 5 bases and 0 bases, with 8 bases remaining between them. The CDR3 loop spans 14 amino acids. Germline CDR1 MDHEN, CDR2 SYDVKM. The chain's CDR3 is CASSPPDSGNTIYF. For the CDR3, the DNA is TGTGCCAGCAGTCCCCCAGACTCTGGAAACACCATATATTTT.

The CDR3 nucleotides read TGTGCCAGCAGCAAACAGGGGGTGCGGACCGGGGAGCTGTTTTTT. It translates to CASSKQGVRTGELFF. This sequence joins TRBV7-7 and TRBJ2-2; TRBD1 agrees at 8 bases. The CDR3 sequence is 15 residues long. Germline V gene lookup returns CDR1 SSHAT and CDR2 FNYEAQ (reference sequence). J was trimmed by 5 bases and V by 5 bases; bases with no gene match: 7.

J is TRBJ2-7 and V is TRBV5-4; 9 bases are shared with TRBD1. The V gene's germline CDR1 is SGHNT and CDR2 YYREEE (reference sequence). V lost 1 base and J lost 9; bases outside the gene matches: 14. This CDR3 has 16 residues. The chain's CDR3 is CASSLNIGTGIYVQYF. CDR3 coding DNA: TGTGCCAGCAGCTTGAACATCGGGACAGGGATTTATGTGCAGTACTTC. The whole variable domain, remainder taken from reference TRBV5-4 and TRBJ2-7, is ETGVTQSPTHLIKTRGQQVTLRCSSQSGHNTVSWYQQALGQGPQFIFQYYREEENGRGNFPPRFSGLQFPNYSSELNVNALELDDSALYLCASSLNIGTGIYVQYFGPGTRLTVT.

V gene TRBV10-3 combines with J gene TRBJ2-2; 8 bases map to TRBD1. The V and J ends lost 8 bases and 7 bases, in that order; junction bases with no gene match: 12. This CDR3 contains 15 residues. CDR1 is ENHRY and CDR2 is SYGVKD in the germline V gene. CDR3 sequence reads: CAIGGRQGAGGELFF. The CDR3 DNA sequence: TGTGCCATCGGGGGGCGGCAGGGGGCCGGCGGGGAGCTGTTTTTT.

This sequence joins TRBV5-1 and TRBJ2-3; TRBD1 might be the D (5 bases). This CDR3 contains 18 residues. In germline, CDR1 is SGHRS, CDR2 YFSETQ. V was trimmed by 2 bases and J by 0 bases, leaving 19 bases between them. The CDR3 protein is CASSFWSGALTSTDTQYF. The CDR3, as DNA: TGCGCCAGCAGCTTCTGGAGTGGGGCTCTTACTAGCACAGATACGCAGTATTTT.

The chain combines TRBV3-1 (or the pseudogene TRBV3-2) with TRBJ2-5, with no clear D. Trimming pared 1 base from V and 5 bases from J, leaving 5 bases between. CDR1 LGHDT and CDR2 YNNKEL come from the germline V gene (reference sequence). This CDR3 region has 12 residues. In DNA, the CDR3 is TGTGCCAGCAGCCAAGTGGTTGAGACCCAGTACTTC. Its protein product is CASSQVVETQYF.

A remark on this clone: A much larger clone is a single base away; this may be a read error. The identical CDR3 is also encoded by other nucleotide sequences in the sample. The rearrangement joins TRBV12-3 or TRBV12-4 to TRBJ2-7; tentatively, D is TRBD1 (7 bases). Trimming cost V 7 bases and J 6 bases, with 13 bases left between them. The CDR3 runs 12 residues. For the CDR3, the DNA is TGTGCCAGCACCAAGCAGGGGGGCGAGCAGTACTTC. Translated: CASTKQGGEQYF.